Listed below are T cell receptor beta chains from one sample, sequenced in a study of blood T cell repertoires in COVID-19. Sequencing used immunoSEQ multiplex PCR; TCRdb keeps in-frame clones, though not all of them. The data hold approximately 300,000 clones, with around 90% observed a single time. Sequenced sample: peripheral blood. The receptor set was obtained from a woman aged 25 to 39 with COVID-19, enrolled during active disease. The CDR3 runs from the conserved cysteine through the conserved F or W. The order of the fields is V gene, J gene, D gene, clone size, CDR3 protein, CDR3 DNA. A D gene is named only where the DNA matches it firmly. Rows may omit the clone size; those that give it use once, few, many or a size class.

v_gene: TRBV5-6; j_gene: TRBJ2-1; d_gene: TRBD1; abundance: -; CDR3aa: CASSPGQGYNEQFF; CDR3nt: TGTGCCAGCAGCCCGGGACAGGGTTACAATGAGCAGTTCTTC
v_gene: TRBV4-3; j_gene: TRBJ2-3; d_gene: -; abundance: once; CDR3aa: CASSRGGFTDTQYF; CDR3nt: TGCGCCAGCAGCCGGGGCGGATTCACAGATACGCAGTATTTT
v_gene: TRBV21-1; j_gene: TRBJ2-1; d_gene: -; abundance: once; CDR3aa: CASSAGTDNNEQFF; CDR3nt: TGTGCCAGCAGCGCCGGGACAGACAACAATGAGCAGTTCTTC
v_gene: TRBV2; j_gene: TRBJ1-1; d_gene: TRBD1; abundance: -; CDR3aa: CASSEGRQGPNTEAFF; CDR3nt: TGTGCCAGCAGTGAAGGTCGACAGGGCCCGAACACTGAAGCTTTCTTT
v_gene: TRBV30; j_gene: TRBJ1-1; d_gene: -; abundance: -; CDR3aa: CAWSFGGNTEAFF; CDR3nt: TGTGCCTGGTCCTTCGGGGGGAACACTGAAGCTTTCTTT
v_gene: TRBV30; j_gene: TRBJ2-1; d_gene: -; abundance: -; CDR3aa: CAWSGLTNEQFF; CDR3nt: TGTGCCTGGAGTGGACTGACCAATGAGCAGTTCTTC
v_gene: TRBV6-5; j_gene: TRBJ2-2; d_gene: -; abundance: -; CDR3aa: CASRAGGRAGELFF; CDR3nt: TGTGCCAGCAGGGCCGGAGGGCGGGCCGGGGAGCTGTTTTTT
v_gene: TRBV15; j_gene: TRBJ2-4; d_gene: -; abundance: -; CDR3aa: CATSSEGTSKNIQYF; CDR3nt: TGTGCCACCAGCAGCGAGGGGACTTCAAAAAACATTCAGTACTTC
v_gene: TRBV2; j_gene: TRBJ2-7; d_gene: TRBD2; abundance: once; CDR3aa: CASSVGLAGDEQYF; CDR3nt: TGTGCCAGCAGTGTTGGACTAGCGGGAGACGAGCAGTACTTC
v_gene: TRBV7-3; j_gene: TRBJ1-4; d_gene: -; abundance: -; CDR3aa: CASSLTGRTNKANEKLFF; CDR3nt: TGTGCCAGCAGCTTAACCGGGCGGACTAACAAGGCTAATGAAAAACTGTTTTTT
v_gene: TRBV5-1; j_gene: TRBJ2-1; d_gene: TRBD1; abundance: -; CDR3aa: CASSPYRGNNEQFF; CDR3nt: TGCGCCAGCAGCCCGTACAGGGGGAACAATGAGCAGTTCTTC
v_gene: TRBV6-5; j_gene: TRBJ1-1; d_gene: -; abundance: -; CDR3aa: CASRRQISGTEAFF; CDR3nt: TGTGCCAGCAGACGACAGATCTCGGGCACTGAAGCTTTCTTT
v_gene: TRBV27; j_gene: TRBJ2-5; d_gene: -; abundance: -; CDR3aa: CASGVGAQETQYF; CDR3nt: TGTGCCAGCGGAGTAGGCGCGCAAGAGACCCAGTACTTC
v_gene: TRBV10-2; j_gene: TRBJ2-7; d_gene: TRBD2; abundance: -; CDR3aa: CASSVLAGGYEQYF; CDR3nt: TGCGCCAGCAGTGTACTAGCGGGAGGCTACGAGCAGTACTTC
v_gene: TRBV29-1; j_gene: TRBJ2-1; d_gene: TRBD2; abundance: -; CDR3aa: CSVDLAGGNYEQFF; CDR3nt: TGCAGCGTTGACTTGGCGGGAGGTAACTATGAGCAGTTCTTC
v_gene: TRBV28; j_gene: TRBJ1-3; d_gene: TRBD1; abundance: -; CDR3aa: CASSTGTGGLGNTIYF; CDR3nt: TGTGCCAGCAGTACCGGGACAGGGGGCCTCGGAAACACCATATATTTT
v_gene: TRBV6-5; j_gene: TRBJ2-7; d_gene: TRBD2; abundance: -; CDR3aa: CARAGGPHYEQYF; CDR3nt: TGTGCCAGAGCGGGAGGGCCCCACTACGAGCAGTACTTC
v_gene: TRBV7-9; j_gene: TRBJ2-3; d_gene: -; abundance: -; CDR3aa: CASSLNPGSTDTQYF; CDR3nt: TGTGCCAGCAGCTTAAACCCAGGTAGCACAGATACGCAGTATTTT
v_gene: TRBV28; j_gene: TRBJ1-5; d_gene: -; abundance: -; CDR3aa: CASSLNSVLPRPQHF; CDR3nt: TGTGCCAGCAGTTTAAATTCCGTACTACCTCGGCCCCAGCATTTT
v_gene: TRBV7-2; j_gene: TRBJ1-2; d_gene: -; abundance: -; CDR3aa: CASSLVWSGGGYTF; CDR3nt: TGTGCCAGCAGCTTAGTTTGGAGTGGAGGGGGCTACACCTTC
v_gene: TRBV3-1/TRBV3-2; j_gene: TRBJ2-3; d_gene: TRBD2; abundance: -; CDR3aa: CASSQSTAGSTDTQYF; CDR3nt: TGTGCCAGCAGCCAGTCCACAGCGGGATCCACAGATACGCAGTATTTT
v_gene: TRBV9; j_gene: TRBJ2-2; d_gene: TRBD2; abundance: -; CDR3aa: CASSVAAGGGELFF; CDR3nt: TGTGCCAGCAGCGTAGCGGCGGGGGGCGGGGAGCTGTTTTTT
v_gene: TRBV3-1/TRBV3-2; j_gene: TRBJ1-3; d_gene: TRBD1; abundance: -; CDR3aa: CASSQDGTGVGGNTIYF; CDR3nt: TGTGCCAGCAGCCAAGACGGGACAGGGGTCGGTGGAAACACCATATATTTT
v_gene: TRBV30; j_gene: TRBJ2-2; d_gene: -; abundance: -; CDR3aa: CAWSVGTSNTGELFF; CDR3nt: TGTGCCTGGAGTGTAGGGACTTCAAACACCGGGGAGCTGTTTTTT
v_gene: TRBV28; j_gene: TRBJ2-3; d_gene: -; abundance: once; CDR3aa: CASSRGGGSDTQYF; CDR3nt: TGTGCCAGCAGCCGAGGGGGAGGGTCGGATACGCAGTATTTT
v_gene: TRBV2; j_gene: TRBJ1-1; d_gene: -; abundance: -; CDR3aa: CASRLQANTEAFF; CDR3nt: TGTGCCAGCAGACTACAGGCGAACACTGAAGCTTTCTTT
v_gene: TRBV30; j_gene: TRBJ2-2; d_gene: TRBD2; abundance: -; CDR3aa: CAWSVPILAGDVGELFF; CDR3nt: TGTGCCTGGAGTGTCCCAATACTAGCGGGAGATGTCGGGGAGCTGTTTTTT
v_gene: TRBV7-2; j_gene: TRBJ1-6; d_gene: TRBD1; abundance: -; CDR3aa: CASSLGDRASSPLHF; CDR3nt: TGTGCCAGCAGCTTAGGAGACAGGGCAAGTTCACCCCTCCACTTT
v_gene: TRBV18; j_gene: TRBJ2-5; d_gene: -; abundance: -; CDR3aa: CASSPVEVTVETQYF; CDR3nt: TGTGCCAGCTCACCAGTAGAGGTTACGGTAGAGACCCAGTACTTC
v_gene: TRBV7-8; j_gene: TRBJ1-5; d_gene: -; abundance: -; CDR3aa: CASSLGSTSNQPQHF; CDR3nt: TGTGCCAGCAGCTTAGGAAGCACCAGCAATCAGCCCCAGCATTTT
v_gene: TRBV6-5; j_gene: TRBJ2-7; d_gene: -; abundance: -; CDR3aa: CASSSQTSTPTYEQYF; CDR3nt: TGTGCCAGCAGTTCCCAAACTAGTACGCCTACCTACGAGCAGTACTTC
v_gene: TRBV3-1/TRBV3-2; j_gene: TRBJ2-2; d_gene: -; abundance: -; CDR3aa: CASSHYPRVPIPGELFF; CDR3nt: TGTGCCAGCAGCCACTATCCCAGGGTCCCAATTCCCGGGGAGCTGTTTTTT
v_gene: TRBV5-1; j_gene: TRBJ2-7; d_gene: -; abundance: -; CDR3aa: CASSLAGDKRYEQYF; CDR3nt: TGCGCCAGCAGCTTGGCTGGAGATAAACGTTACGAGCAGTACTTC
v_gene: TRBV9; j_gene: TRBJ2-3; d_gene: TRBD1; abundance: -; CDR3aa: CASSGTGLDTQYF; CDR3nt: TGTGCCAGCAGTGGGACAGGTCTAGATACGCAGTATTTT
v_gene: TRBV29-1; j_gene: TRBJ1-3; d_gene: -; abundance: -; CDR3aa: CSALGLRSGNTIYF; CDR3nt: TGCAGTGCTCTCGGACTGCGCTCTGGAAACACCATATATTTT
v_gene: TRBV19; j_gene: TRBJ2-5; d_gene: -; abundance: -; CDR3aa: CASRALTGETQYF; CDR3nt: TGTGCCAGTAGGGCACTTACAGGAGAGACCCAGTACTTC
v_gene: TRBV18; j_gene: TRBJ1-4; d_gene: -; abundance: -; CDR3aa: CASSPPTVNEKLFF; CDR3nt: TGTGCCAGCTCACCACCGACAGTAAATGAAAAACTGTTTTTT
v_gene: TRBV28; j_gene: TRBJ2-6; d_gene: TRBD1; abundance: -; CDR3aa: CASKDRVRSGANVLTF; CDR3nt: TGTGCCAGCAAGGACAGGGTTAGGTCTGGGGCCAACGTCCTGACTTTC
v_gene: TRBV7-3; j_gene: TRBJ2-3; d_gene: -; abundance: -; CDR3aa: CASSLLGATDTQYF; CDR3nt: TGTGCCAGCAGCTTGTTAGGGGCAACAGATACGCAGTATTTT
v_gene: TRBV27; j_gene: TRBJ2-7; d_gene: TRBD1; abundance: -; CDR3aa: CPSGTALDEQYF; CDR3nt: TGTCCGTCGGGGACAGCCCTGGACGAGCAGTACTTC
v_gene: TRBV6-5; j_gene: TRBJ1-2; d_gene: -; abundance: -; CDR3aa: CASRGLGERNYGYTF; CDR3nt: TGTGCCAGCAGGGGGTTAGGGGAACGCAACTATGGCTACACCTTC